This entry lists 19 T cell receptor beta chains sequenced from one sample in a study of blood T cell repertoires in COVID-19. The protocol was immunoSEQ multiplex PCR, while the TCRdb copy is restricted to in-frame clones and leaves out a portion. The table shows approximately 300,000 clones, with 92% occurring only once. The specimen was PBMCs or T cells enriched from blood (not recorded which). These receptors were collected from a woman in her 30s who had recovered from COVID-19.

The chain couples TRBV9 to TRBJ1-3; D is perhaps TRBD1 (5 bases). This CDR3 spans 14 amino acids. The V gene's germline CDR1 is SGDLS and CDR2 YYNGEE. With 0 bases removed from V and 3 bases from J, the gap between germline ends came to 7 bases. CDR3 residues: CASSVGGGGNTIYF. The DNA of the CDR3 is TGTGCCAGCAGCGTAGGCGGGGGTGGAAACACCATATATTTT.

This chain uses TRBV7-2 with TRBJ2-3, with 10 positions matching TRBD2. In germline, CDR1 is SGHTA, CDR2 FQGNSA. The CDR3 contains 19 residues. The J segment lost 2 bases and the V segment lost 1 base, leaving 12 bases of the junction unmatched. The CDR3: CASSLEGPSGGLSTDTQYF. The DNA of the CDR3 is TGTGCCAGCAGCTTAGAAGGGCCTAGCGGGGGCCTCTCCACAGATACGCAGTATTTT.

The chain is built from TRBV6-6 and TRBJ1-5; TRBD1 matches 9 bases. Losses at the gene ends were 2 bases for V and 7 bases for J; bases not matched to a gene: 6. This CDR3 has 15 residues. The germline gives CDR1 MNHNY, CDR2 SVGAGI (reference sequence). CDR3 coding DNA: TGTGCCAGCAGTTACCGGGACAGGGTAGACCAGCCCCAGCATTTT. This codes for CASSYRDRVDQPQHF.

V and J are TRBV3-1 (or the pseudogene TRBV3-2) and TRBJ2-1; TRBD2 agrees at 10 bases. V gave up 4 bases and J gave up 7 bases; unmatched junction bases: 10. This CDR3 has 16 amino acids. The germline V gene encodes CDR1 LGHDT and CDR2 YNNKEL (reference sequence). CDR3 coding DNA: TGTGCCAGCAGCCTCACCGTAGCGGGGGGCGGGAATGAGCAGTTCTTC. This encodes CASSLTVAGGGNEQFF.

The chain links TRBV19 to TRBJ1-2; D remains unclear. V dropped 5 bases and J dropped 3 bases, with 10 bases sitting between them. Germline CDR1 LNHDA, CDR2 SQIVND (reference sequence). The CDR3 covers 13 residues. The CDR3 is CASSSEPYYGYTF. For the CDR3, the DNA is TGTGCCAGTAGTTCCGAGCCATACTATGGCTACACCTTC.

The V gene is TRBV30, the J gene TRBJ2-2, with 9 bases matching TRBD1. Germline loops: CDR1 GTSNPN, CDR2 SVGIG (reference sequence). V shed 4 bases and J 8 bases; nucleotides not matched to a gene: 11. This CDR3 is built from 15 residues. CDR3 sequence reads: CAWIDPGTGTGELFF. The CDR3 nucleotides are TGTGCCTGGATCGACCCAGGGACAGGGACAGGGGAGCTGTTTTTT.

The chain recombines TRBV7-2 with TRBJ1-1; no clear D. Trimming stripped 5 bases from V and 1 base from J, with 8 bases between. The CDR3 is 13 amino acids. Per the germline V gene, CDR1 is SGHTA and CDR2 is FQGNSA. The CDR3 loop is CASSGGWNTEAFF. DNA for the CDR3: TGTGCCAGCAGCGGAGGGTGGAACACTGAAGCTTTCTTT.

The rearrangement joins TRBV4-1 to TRBJ1-4, with TRBD1 identical over 10 bases. Germline CDR1 reads MGHRA; CDR2 reads YSYEKL. After removal of 0 bases from V and 8 bases from J, the junction contained 18 bases not matched to a gene. The CDR3 is 20 amino acids. The CDR3, as DNA: TGCGCCAGCAGCCAAGAGAGGGTCCGGGACAGGGGTACCGCTGGGGAAAAACTGTTTTTT. This translates into CASSQERVRDRGTAGEKLFF.

The rearrangement uses TRBV3-1 (or the pseudogene TRBV3-2) and TRBJ1-1; D is possibly TRBD1 (5 bases). With 1 base removed from V and 1 base from J, the gap between germline ends came to 13 bases. The germline CDR1 and CDR2 sequences are LGHDT and YNNKEL (reference sequence). This CDR3 spans 16 amino acids. CDR3: CASSQVSDITNTEAFF. The CDR3 DNA is TGTGCCAGCAGCCAAGTGTCGGACATCACGAACACTGAAGCTTTCTTT.

This rearrangement joins TRBV24-1 to TRBJ2-1; TRBD2 agrees at 12 bases. After removal of 3 bases from V and 8 bases from J, the junction contained 7 bases not matched to a gene. The CDR3 covers 16 residues. From germline, CDR1 is KGHDR and CDR2 SFDVKD. The CDR3 bases are TGTGCCACCAGTGATCCCGGGACTAGCGGGCTCGATGAGCAGTTCTTC. Its protein is CATSDPGTSGLDEQFF.

This clone was counted once. This chain links TRBV7-9 with TRBJ1-3, with D tentatively TRBD1 (6 bases). The CDR3 contains 17 residues. Germline CDR1 reads SEHNR; CDR2 reads FQNEAQ (reference sequence). The V and J ends lost 1 base and 0 bases respectively, with 13 bases between them. The CDR3 loop reads CASSLDRELLSGNTIYF. The CDR3 DNA reads as TGTGCCAGCAGCTTAGACAGGGAACTGCTCTCTGGAAACACCATATATTTT.

The chain links TRBV19 to TRBJ2-1, with D possibly TRBD1 on 5 matching bases. V gave up 4 bases and J gave up 10 bases, with 20 bases separating them. CDR3 length: 15 amino acids. CDR1 and CDR2 from the germline V gene are LNHDA and SQIVND (reference sequence). As DNA, the CDR3 is TGTGCCAGTAGTACGTTTCAGGGATTTGACAGCGAGCAGTTCTTC. It yields the protein CASSTFQGFDSEQFF. Full variable domain (outside the CDR3, taken from reference TRBV19 and TRBJ2-1): DGGITQSPKYLFRKEGQNVTLSCEQNLNHDAMYWYRQDPGQGLRLIYYSQIVNDFQKGDIAEGYSVSREKKESFPLTVTSAQKNPTAFYLCASSTFQGFDSEQFFGPGTRLTVL.

The CDR3, as DNA: TGTGCCGGGGATAACCGGGACAGTAACACCGGGGAGCTGTTTTTT. Translating it yields CAGDNRDSNTGELFF. The V gene is TRBV28, the J gene TRBJ2-2; 7 nucleotides match TRBD1. Unmatched junction bases numbered 11, after V lost 11 bases and J lost 2 bases. Germline loops: CDR1 MDHEN, CDR2 SYDVKM. CDR3 size: 15 residues.

The chain employs TRBV27 and TRBJ2-2; D ambiguous. Trimming took 5 bases from V and 5 from J, leaving 12 bases between them. Per the germline V gene, CDR1 is MNHEY and CDR2 is SMNVEV (reference sequence). The CDR3 extends over 14 amino acids. The DNA of the CDR3 is TGTGCCAGCAGTATTCAGATTGTTACCGGGGAGCTGTTTTTT. Protein product: CASSIQIVTGELFF.

The chain links TRBV7-2 to TRBJ1-2; 10 bases fit TRBD1. Germline CDR1 SGHTA, CDR2 FQGNSA. J lost 8 bases, V lost 4 bases, and 7 bases had no gene match. The CDR3 contains 14 residues. For the CDR3, the DNA is TGTGCCAGCAGCTCGGGACAGGGGAAGGGCGGCTACACCTTC. Its translation is CASSSGQGKGGYTF.

V gene TRBV6-5 combines with J gene TRBJ2-1, with 10 bases aligning to TRBD2. The germline gives CDR1 MNHEY, CDR2 SVGAGI. V lost 7 bases, J lost 6 bases, and 6 bases stayed unmatched. This CDR3 is 14 amino acids long. The CDR3 here is CASTAGTSVNEQFF. DNA of the CDR3: TGTGCCAGCACCGCCGGGACTAGCGTCAATGAGCAGTTCTTC.

The chain has TRBV6-2 or TRBV6-3 and TRBJ2-3; 8 nucleotides align to TRBD1. There are 16 residues in the CDR3. Germline-derived CDR1 and CDR2 are MNHEY and SVGEGT. J was trimmed by 0 bases and V by 0 bases; bases with no gene match: 2. DNA for the CDR3: TGTGCCAGCAGTTACTCGCGGACAGGGAGCACAGATACGCAGTATTTT. Its protein is CASSYSRTGSTDTQYF.

For this clone: Other DNA sequences in the sample encode the same CDR3. The chain is built from TRBV3-1 (or the pseudogene TRBV3-2) and TRBJ2-7; a weak D match, TRBD1 (5 bases). Trimming took off 4 bases at V and 2 bases at J, with 9 bases between the two ends. CDR1 LGHDT and CDR2 YNNKEL come from the germline V gene (reference sequence). The CDR3 contains 13 residues. CDR3 protein: CASSPGHPYEQYF. The CDR3 region has the DNA TGTGCCAGCAGCCCCGGACACCCCTACGAGCAGTACTTC.

This rearrangement joins TRBV9 to TRBJ2-7, with D possibly TRBD2 on 5 matching bases. The CDR3 length is 15 residues. In germline, CDR1 is SGDLS, CDR2 YYNGEE. The germline V and J ends were trimmed by 0 bases and 1 base, with 11 bases remaining between them. The CDR3 DNA reads as TGTGCCAGCAGCGTAGGCGGGTCGCCTTCCTACGAGCAGTACTTC. Translated, it gives CASSVGGSPSYEQYF.